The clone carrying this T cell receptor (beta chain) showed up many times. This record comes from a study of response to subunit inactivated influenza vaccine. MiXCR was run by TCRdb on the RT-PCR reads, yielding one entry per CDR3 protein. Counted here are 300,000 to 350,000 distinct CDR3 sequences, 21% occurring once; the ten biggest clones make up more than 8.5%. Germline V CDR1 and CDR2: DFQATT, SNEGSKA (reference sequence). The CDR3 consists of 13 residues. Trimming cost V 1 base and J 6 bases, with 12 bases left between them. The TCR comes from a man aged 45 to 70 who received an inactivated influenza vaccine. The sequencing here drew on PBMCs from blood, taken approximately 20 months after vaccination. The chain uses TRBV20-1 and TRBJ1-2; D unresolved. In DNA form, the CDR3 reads TGCAGTGCTAGAGGGAGTCGTCGGGATGGCTACACCTTC. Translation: CSARGSRRDGYTF.